This T cell receptor (beta chain) was obtained from a study of cytomegalovirus exposure and HLA in healthy donors. Study summary: Unique TCRs from HLA-typed donors, 70 million to 85 million of them, were held in an early data release. Study outcomes and limitations: At a 0.05 false discovery rate, a later analysis found around 17,000 TCR beta sequences to be associated with HLA alleles. Fewer N-insertions than the approximately 700-donor mean were reportedly shown by an Asian-associated ancestry cluster in a later analysis.

V lost 7 bases and J lost 7, with 7 bases in between. The CDR3 is made up of 10 amino acids. The germline V gene encodes CDR1 MNHNY and CDR2 SVGAGI (reference sequence). The table lists this clone with a count of one. Its antigen remains unknown. PCR employed 60 Vbeta and 13 Jbeta primers. How the authors handled the data: In a later analysis, of roughly 83 million unique beta chains, roughly 9.9 million appeared in at least two donors. TCRdb keeps only in-frame clones here, not all; method: immunoSEQ multiplex PCR. The DNA was the basis for D and trimming; V, J and clone size are from that table. The sample shows around 120,000 clones, roughly 80% of them seen only once.

The sequenced material came from PBMCs. The V call is TRBV6-6, the J call TRBJ1-2; D remains unclear. The TCR sequence derives from a girl between 2 and 10 years old in good health and CMV-seronegative. CDR3 nucleotide sequence: TGTGCCAGCACGGGGAGTGGCTACACCTTC. As protein: CASTGSGYTF.